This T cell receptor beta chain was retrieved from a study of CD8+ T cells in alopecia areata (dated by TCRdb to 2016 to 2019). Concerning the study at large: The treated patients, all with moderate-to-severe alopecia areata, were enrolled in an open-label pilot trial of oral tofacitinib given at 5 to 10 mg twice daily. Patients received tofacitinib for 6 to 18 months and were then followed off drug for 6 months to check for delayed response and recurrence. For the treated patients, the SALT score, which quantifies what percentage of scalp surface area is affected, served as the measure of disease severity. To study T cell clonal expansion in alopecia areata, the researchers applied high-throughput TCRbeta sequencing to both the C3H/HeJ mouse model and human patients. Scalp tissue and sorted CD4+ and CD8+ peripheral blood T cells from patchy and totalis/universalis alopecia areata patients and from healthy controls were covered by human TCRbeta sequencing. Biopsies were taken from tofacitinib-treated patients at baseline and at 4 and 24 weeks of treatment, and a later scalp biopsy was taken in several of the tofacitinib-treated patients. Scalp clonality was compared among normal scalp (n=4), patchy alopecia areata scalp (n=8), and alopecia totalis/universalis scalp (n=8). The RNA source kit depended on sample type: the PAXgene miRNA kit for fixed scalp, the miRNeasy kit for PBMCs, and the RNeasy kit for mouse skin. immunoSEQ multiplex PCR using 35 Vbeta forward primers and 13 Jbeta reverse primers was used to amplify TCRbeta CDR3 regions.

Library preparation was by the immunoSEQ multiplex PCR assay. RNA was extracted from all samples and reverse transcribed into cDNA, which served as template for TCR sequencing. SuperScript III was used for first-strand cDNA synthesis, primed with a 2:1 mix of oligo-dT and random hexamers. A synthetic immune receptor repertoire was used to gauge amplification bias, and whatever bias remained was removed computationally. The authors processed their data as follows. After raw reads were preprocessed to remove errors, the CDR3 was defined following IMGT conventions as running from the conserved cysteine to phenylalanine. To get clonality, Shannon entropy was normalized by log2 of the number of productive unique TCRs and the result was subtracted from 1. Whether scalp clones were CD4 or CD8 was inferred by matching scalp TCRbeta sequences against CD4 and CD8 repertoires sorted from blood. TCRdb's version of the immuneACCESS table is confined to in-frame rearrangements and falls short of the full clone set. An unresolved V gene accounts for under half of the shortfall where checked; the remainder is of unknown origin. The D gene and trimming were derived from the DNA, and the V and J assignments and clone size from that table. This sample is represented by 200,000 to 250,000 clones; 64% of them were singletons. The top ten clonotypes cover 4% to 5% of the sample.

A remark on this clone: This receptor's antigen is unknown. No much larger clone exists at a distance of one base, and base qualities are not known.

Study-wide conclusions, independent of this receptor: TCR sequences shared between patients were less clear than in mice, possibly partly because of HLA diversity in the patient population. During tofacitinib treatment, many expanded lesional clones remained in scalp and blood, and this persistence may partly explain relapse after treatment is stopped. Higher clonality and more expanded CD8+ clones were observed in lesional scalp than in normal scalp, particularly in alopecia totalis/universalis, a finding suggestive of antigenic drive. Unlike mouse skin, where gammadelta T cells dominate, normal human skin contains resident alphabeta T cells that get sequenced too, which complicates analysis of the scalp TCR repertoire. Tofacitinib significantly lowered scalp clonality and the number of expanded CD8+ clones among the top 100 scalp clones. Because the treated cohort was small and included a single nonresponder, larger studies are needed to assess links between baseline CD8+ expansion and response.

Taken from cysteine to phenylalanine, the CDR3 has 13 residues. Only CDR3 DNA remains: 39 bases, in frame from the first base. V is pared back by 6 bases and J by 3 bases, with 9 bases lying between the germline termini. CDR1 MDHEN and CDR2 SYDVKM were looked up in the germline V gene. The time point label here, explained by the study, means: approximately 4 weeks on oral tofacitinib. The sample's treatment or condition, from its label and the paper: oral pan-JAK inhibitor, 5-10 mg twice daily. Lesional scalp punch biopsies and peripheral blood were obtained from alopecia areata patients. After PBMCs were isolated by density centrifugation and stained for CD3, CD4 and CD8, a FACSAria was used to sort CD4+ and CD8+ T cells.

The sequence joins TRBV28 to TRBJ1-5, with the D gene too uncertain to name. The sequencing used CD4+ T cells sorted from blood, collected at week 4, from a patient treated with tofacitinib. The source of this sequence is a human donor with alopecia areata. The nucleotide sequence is TGTGCCAGCAGCTTAGCGTCCAATCAGCCCCAGCATTTT. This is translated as CASSLASNQPQHF.